What follows describes a single T cell receptor (beta chain). Antigen: not known. From the 5' RACE reads, TCRdb called clonotypes with MiXCR, one entry per CDR3 protein. The data show approximately 140,000 distinct CDR3 sequences, approximately 48% seen once. The record originates from a study of CD8 T cells in ankylosing spondylitis. Findings of the study overall: One TCR beta motif, made up of seven to nine highly homologous variants, appeared characteristic of ankylosing spondylitis blood. Some of the motif variants had earlier been found in reactive arthritis patients' fluid and blood.

Trimming removed 6 bases from V and 0 bases from J, with 18 bases in between. The CDR3 has 16 residues. Per germline, CDR1 MNHEY and CDR2 SMNVEV (reference sequence). Sequencing used synovial fluid, either unsorted or a sorted T cell fraction (not recorded which). The V gene is TRBV27, the J gene TRBJ2-7; no reliable D call. This receptor was identified in a male donor with ankylosing spondylitis. The chain's CDR3 is CASSNGPPWGSYEQYF. For the CDR3, the DNA is TGTGCCAGCAGCAATGGTCCCCCCTGGGGCTCCTACGAGCAGTACTTC.